Reported below is one T cell receptor (beta chain). This entry belongs to a study of blood T cell repertoires in COVID-19. Study-wide context: Researchers got acute and convalescent COVID-19 samples from the United States, Italy and Spain.

TCRdb's table, derived via immunoSEQ multiplex PCR, lists solely in-frame clones and lacks some. The sample yields about 94,000 clones, over 60% seen once. Trimming took 9 bases from V and 6 from J; bases not matched to a gene: 4. CDR3 length: 12 amino acids. Looked up from germline, CDR1 is LNHDA and CDR2 is SQIVND (reference sequence). Sequenced material: peripheral blood. This sequence joins TRBV19 and TRBJ2-7; 11 bases agree with TRBD1. The TCR originated in a human donor in a cohort sampled during active COVID-19. The CDR3 DNA reads TGTGCCAGCGGGACAGGGGGTGGCGAGCAGTACTTC. It specifies CASGTGGGEQYF.